A single sample gave rise to the 17 T cell receptor beta chains below, sequenced in a study of cytomegalovirus exposure and HLA in healthy donors (dated by TCRdb to the late 2010s). Library method: the immunoSEQ multiplex PCR assay. For the multiplex PCR, a mixture combining 60 forward primers for TCR Vbeta segments and 13 reverse primers for TCR Jbeta segments was used. Here the immuneACCESS table is served through TCRdb, limited to in-frame sequences with V and J called. Missing clones are a known gap in these copies; in checked studies unresolved V genes cover under half, and the rest lacks a known reason. The sample table includes 25,000 to 35,000 clones. Jointly, the top ten make up around 3.6% of the sample. The sample comprised PBMCs. Every receptor here comes from a man aged 35 to 55 in good health and CMV-seronegative.

This sequence joins TRBV5-1 and TRBJ2-1; no definite D call. This CDR3 is built from 14 residues. From germline, CDR1 is SGHRS and CDR2 YFSETQ. V was shortened by 0 bases and J by 10 bases, with 14 bases between the two germline ends. The CDR3 loop is CASSLARPNLEQFF. The CDR3 DNA reads as TGCGCCAGCAGCTTGGCACGCCCCAACCTAGAGCAGTTCTTC.

V is TRBV5-1 and J is TRBJ2-5, with 10 bases that match TRBD2. This CDR3 has 14 amino acids. Germline CDR1 and CDR2: SGHRS and YFSETQ. V was clipped by 9 bases and J by 3 bases; unmatched bases: 8. The CDR3 here is CATKREGEEETQYF. CDR3 coding DNA: TGCGCCACCAAGCGGGAGGGAGAGGAAGAGACCCAGTACTTC.

This chain joins TRBV5-6 and TRBJ1-5, with unresolved D. This CDR3 has 14 residues. Trimming took 4 bases from V and 1 from J, leaving 9 bases between them. Germline V lookup: CDR1 SGHDT, CDR2 YYEEEE. The chain's CDR3 is CASSPHQSNQPQHF. CDR3 in DNA: TGTGCCAGCAGCCCCCATCAAAGCAATCAGCCCCAGCATTTT. Complete variable domain (other parts from reference TRBV5-6 and TRBJ1-5): DAGVTQSPTHLIKTRGQQVTLRCSPKSGHDTVSWYQQALGQGPQFIFQYYEEEERQRGNFPDRFSGHQFPNYSSELNVNALLLGDSALYLCASSPHQSNQPQHFGDGTRLSIL.

The chain couples TRBV19 to TRBJ2-5; D remains ambiguous. V was trimmed by 3 bases and J by 5 bases, leaving 4 bases between them. CDR3 length: 11 residues. Germline V gene lookup returns CDR1 LNHDA and CDR2 SQIVND (reference sequence). CDR3 residues: CASSIMETQYF. CDR3 coding DNA: TGTGCCAGTAGTATTATGGAGACCCAGTACTTC.

V gene TRBV9 combines with J gene TRBJ2-1, with 13 bases aligning to TRBD2. Germline V CDR1 and CDR2: SGDLS, YYNGEE. The CDR3 is 16 residues long. Trimming took 6 bases from V and 2 from J; bases not matched to a gene: 5. The CDR3 region is CASTRTSGSPYNEQFF. CDR3 nucleotides: TGTGCCAGCACCCGGACTAGCGGGAGCCCCTACAATGAGCAGTTCTTC.

The chain recombines TRBV5-1 with TRBJ1-5; D not resolved. Per the germline V gene, CDR1 is SGHRS and CDR2 is YFSETQ. V was cut by 0 bases and J by 3 bases, with 7 bases left in between. The CDR3 is 14 residues long. CDR3 protein: CASSLGDNNQPQHF. CDR3 DNA sequence: TGCGCCAGCAGCTTGGGCGACAACAATCAGCCCCAGCATTTT. The full variable domain, completed using reference TRBV5-1 and TRBJ1-5, is KAGVTQTPRYLIKTRGQQVTLSCSPISGHRSVSWYQQTPGQGLQFLFEYFSETQRNKGNFPGRFSGRQFSNSRSEMNVSTLELGDSALYLCASSLGDNNQPQHFGDGTRLSIL.

V is TRBV29-1 and J is TRBJ2-7; D gene ambiguous. The V gene's germline CDR1 is SQVTM and CDR2 ANQGSEA. Trimming took off 3 bases at V and 2 bases at J, with 11 bases between the two ends. The CDR3 length is 13 residues. In nucleotides, the CDR3 is TGCAGCGTTGACGGCGGTTCCGCCTACGAGCAGTACTTC. Protein sequence: CSVDGGSAYEQYF.

The chain joins TRBV29-1 to TRBJ1-1; a possible D gene is TRBD1 (5 bases). The V end was cut by 3 bases, the J end by 10 bases, with 6 bases between. The CDR3 spans 9 residues. CDR1 is SQVTM, CDR2 ANQGSEA, per germline. The CDR3 loop reads CSVEGGAFF. CDR3 nucleotides: TGCAGCGTTGAGGGGGGAGCTTTCTTT.

The rearrangement joins TRBV7-2 to TRBJ1-1; TRBD1 aligns across 7 bases. Per germline, CDR1 SGHTA and CDR2 FQGNSA. This CDR3 comprises 15 residues. Trimming removed 5 bases from V and 2 bases from J; junction bases left unmatched: 8. CDR3 amino acids: CASSAQGTSNTEAFF. CDR3 nucleotides: TGTGCCAGCAGCGCACAGGGGACATCTAACACTGAAGCTTTCTTT.

This chain joins TRBV29-1 and TRBJ2-7; 10 bases map to TRBD1. The length of the CDR3 is 14 residues. With 6 bases clipped from V and 3 bases from J, the junction kept 8 bases outside the gene matches. CDR1 is SQVTM, CDR2 ANQGSEA, per germline. The CDR3 loop reads CSVATGGGVYEQYF. DNA of the CDR3: TGCAGCGTCGCGACAGGGGGCGGCGTCTACGAGCAGTACTTC.

This chain uses TRBV7-8 with TRBJ1-5; TRBD1 matches at 7 bases. Germline values: CDR1 SGHVS, CDR2 FQNEAQ. The V segment lost 6 bases and the J segment 6 bases; nucleotides outside the gene matches: 14. This CDR3 contains 16 residues. The CDR3: CASSPVGQGVSQPQHF. Here the CDR3 DNA reads TGTGCCAGCAGTCCGGTGGGCCAGGGGGTCTCTCAGCCCCAGCATTTT. Full variable domain (remainder filled in from reference TRBV7-8 and TRBJ1-5): GAGVSQSPRYKVAKRGQDVALRCDPISGHVSLFWYQQALGQGPEFLTYFQNEAQLDKSGLPSDRFFAERPEGSVSTLKIQRTQQEDSAVYLCASSPVGQGVSQPQHFGDGTRLSIL.

The chain links TRBV2 to TRBJ2-1; D gene uncertain. CDR3 length: 12 amino acids. Trimming stripped 1 base from V and 7 bases from J, with 5 bases between. Germline loops: CDR1 SNHLY, CDR2 FYNNEI. This CDR3 is CASSEGRNEQFF. DNA of the CDR3: TGTGCCAGCAGTGAAGGCAGGAATGAGCAGTTCTTC.

The CDR3: CAWSPSGTGNSGNTIYF. CDR3 coding DNA: TGTGCCTGGAGCCCTTCCGGGACAGGGAACTCTGGAAACACCATATATTTT. The rearrangement uses TRBV30 and TRBJ1-3, with 9 bases matching TRBD1. CDR1 GTSNPN and CDR2 SVGIG come from the germline V gene (reference sequence). The trim removed 3 bases at V and 0 bases at J, leaving 9 bases unmatched. The CDR3 is made up of 17 amino acids.

For the CDR3, the DNA is TGTGCCTGGAGTGATCAGGGGGCCGGGGAGCTGTTTTTT. Its protein is CAWSDQGAGELFF. The chain combines TRBV30 with TRBJ2-2, with 7 bases matching TRBD1. V shed 1 base, J shed 6 bases, and the junction held 2 bases outside the gene matches. CDR1 and CDR2 (germline): GTSNPN, SVGIG (reference sequence). This CDR3 is built from 13 residues.

This rearrangement joins TRBV4-2 to TRBJ2-6; D is perhaps TRBD1 (6 bases). The CDR3 totals 15 residues. V shed 4 bases and J shed 4 bases, with 11 bases lying between them. From germline, CDR1 is LGHNA and CDR2 YNFKEQ. For the CDR3, the DNA is TGTGCCAGCAGCCGAAACGGACAGGGGGCCAACGTCCTGACTTTC. It translates to CASSRNGQGANVLTF.

The chain recombines TRBV29-1 with TRBJ1-1, with unresolved D. Per the germline V gene, CDR1 is SQVTM and CDR2 is ANQGSEA. The CDR3 is made up of 12 amino acids. Between the trimmed V and J ends, which lost 7 bases and 1 base, there was a span of 10 bases. The CDR3 DNA is TGCAGCGGCAGGATGGAGAACACTGAAGCTTTCTTT. Protein product: CSGRMENTEAFF.

This chain joins TRBV6-1 and TRBJ2-1; 8 positions agree with TRBD2. The length of the CDR3 is 13 residues. Trimming took 10 bases from V and 3 from J; bases not matched to a gene: 5. Germline loops: CDR1 MNHNS, CDR2 SASEGT. CDR3 amino acids: CAIQRGNYNEQFF. The CDR3 nucleotides read TGTGCCATTCAGCGGGGGAACTACAATGAGCAGTTCTTC.